This TCR beta chain originates from a study of cytomegalovirus exposure and HLA in healthy donors (TCRdb year 2017). Context from the whole study: The 670 or so repertoires of the first cohort and the 120 or so validation repertoires were produced on the same platform, according to a later analysis. The study aimed to test whether cataloging public T cell receptors could reveal signatures of past pathogen exposure. Besides the first cohort of 500 to 700 subjects, a separate validation cohort made up of roughly 130 different subjects was used. To predict cytomegalovirus infection status, the study combined high-throughput TCR immunosequencing, statistical association of individual TCRs with disease status, and machine learning. General study outcomes and caveats: In vitro tests confirmed that a few of the cytomegalovirus-associated TCR beta chains recognize cytomegalovirus antigens. The classifier was reported to diagnose cytomegalovirus status with high specificity and sensitivity in both the original and validation cohorts. The authors suggested that the approach could potentially be extended to other disease states and immunological phenotypes. In a later analysis, TCRs clustered in the first cohort were found to also tend to co-occur in the approximately 110 validation repertoires, with 94% of cluster scores above 0. The study gave a list of around 170 TCR beta chains associated with cytomegalovirus. While some public TCRs were present in many individuals, most TCR sequences turned up only very rarely across donors. All 120 or so repertoires were used to score co-occurrence in the validation cohort in a later analysis, because that analysis had no HLA typing for the cohort.

Separate from the approximately 670-subject first cohort, the validation cohort of 95 to 150 subjects was the group to which the donors belonged. As regards this clone: Its antigen remains undetermined. No base qualities exist here, and no much larger clone lies one base off it.

The library was produced with the immunoSEQ multiplex PCR assay. The original pipeline was this. A statistical classification framework was built to diagnose cytomegalovirus status from the catalog of TCR beta chain sequences. TCRdb took over this immuneACCESS table, retaining in-frame rearrangements with V and J assigned. Such tables are incomplete; in checked studies, under half of the missing clones stem from an unresolved V gene, and the remainder is unexplained. The DNA was the basis for D and trimming; V, J and clone size are from that table. The sample records under 95,000 clones, roughly 93% of which are singletons. The top ten hold roughly 1.9% of the sample. Trimming takes 1 base from V and 1 base from J, and the germline ends sit 8 bases apart. The CDR3 has 14 amino acids, counting the end cysteine and phenylalanine. Only CDR3 DNA is held: 42 bases, read in frame from base 1. CDR1 and CDR2, looked up from the germline V gene (reference sequence), are LNHNV and YYDKDF.

Sequencing was performed on PBMCs. The chain is made from TRBV15 and TRBJ2-7; a confident D gene designation cannot be given. This clonotype was sampled from a man aged 25 to 40 in good health and CMV-seronegative. The CDR3 protein: CATSRATLSYEQYF. The bases are TGTGCCACCAGCAGAGCTACCCTATCCTACGAGCAGTACTTC.